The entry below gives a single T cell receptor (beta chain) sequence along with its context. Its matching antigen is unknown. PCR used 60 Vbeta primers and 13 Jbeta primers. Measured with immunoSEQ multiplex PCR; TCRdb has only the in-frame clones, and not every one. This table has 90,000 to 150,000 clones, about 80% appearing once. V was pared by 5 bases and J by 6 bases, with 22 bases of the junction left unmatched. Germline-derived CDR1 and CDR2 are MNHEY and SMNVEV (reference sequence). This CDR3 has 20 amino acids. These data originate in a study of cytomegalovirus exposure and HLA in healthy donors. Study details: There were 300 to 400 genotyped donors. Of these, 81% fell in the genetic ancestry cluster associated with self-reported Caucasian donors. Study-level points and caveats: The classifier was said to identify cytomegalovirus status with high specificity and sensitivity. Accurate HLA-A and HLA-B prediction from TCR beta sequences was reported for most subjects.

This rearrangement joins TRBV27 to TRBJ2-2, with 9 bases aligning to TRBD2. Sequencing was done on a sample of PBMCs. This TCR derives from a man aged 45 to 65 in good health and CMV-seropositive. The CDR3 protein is CASSPQSGSGGFKRAGELFF. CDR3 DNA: TGTGCCAGCAGTCCACAATCCGGGAGCGGGGGGTTTAAGCGGGCCGGGGAGCTGTTTTTT.